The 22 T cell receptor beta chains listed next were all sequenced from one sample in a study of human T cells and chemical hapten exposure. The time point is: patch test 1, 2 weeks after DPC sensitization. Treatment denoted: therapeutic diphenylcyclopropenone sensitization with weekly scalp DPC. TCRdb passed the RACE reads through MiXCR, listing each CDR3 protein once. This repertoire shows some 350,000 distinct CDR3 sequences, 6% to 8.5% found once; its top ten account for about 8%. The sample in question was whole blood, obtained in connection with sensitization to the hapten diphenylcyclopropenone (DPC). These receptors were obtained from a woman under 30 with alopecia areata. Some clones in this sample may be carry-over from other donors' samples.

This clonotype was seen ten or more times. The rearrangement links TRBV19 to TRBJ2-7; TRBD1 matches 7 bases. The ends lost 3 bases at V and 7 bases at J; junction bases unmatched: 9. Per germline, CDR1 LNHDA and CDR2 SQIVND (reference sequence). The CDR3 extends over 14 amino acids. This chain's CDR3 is CASSISGTVGEQYF. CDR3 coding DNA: TGTGCCAGTAGTATCTCCGGGACAGTCGGGGAGCAGTACTTC.

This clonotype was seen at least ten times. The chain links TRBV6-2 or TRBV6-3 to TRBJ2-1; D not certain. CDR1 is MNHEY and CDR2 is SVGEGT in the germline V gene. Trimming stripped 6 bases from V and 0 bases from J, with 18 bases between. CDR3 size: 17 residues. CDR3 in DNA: TGTGCCAGCAGCCGACCGTCCCGGTCTAGCTCCTACAATGAGCAGTTCTTC. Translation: CASSRPSRSSSYNEQFF.

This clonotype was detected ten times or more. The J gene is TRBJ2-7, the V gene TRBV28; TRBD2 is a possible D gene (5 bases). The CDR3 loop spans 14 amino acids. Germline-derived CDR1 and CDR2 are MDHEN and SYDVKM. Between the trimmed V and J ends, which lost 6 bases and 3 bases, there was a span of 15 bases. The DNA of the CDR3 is TGTGCCAGCAGCAACCGGGGAACTCTCTACGAGCAGTACTTC. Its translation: CASSNRGTLYEQYF.

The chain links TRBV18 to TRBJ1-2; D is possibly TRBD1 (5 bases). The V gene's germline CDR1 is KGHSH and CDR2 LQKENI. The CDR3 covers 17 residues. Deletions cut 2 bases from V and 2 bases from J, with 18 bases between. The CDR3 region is CASSPRSQVEGNYGYTF. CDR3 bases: TGTGCCAGCTCACCAAGGAGTCAGGTAGAGGGGAACTATGGCTACACCTTC.

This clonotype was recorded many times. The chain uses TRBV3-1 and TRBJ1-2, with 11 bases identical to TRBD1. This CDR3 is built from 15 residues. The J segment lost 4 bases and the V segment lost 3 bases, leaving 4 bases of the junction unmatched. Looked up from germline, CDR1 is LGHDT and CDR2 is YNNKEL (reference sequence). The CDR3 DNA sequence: TGTGCCAGCAGCCAGATGGGACAGGGGGGCTATGGCTACACCTTC. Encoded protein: CASSQMGQGGYGYTF.

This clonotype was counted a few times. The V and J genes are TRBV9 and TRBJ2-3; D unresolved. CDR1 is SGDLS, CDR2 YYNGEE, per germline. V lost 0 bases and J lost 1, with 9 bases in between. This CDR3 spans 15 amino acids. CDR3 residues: CASSVADVGTDTQYF. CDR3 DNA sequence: TGTGCCAGCAGCGTAGCTGATGTGGGCACAGATACGCAGTATTTT.

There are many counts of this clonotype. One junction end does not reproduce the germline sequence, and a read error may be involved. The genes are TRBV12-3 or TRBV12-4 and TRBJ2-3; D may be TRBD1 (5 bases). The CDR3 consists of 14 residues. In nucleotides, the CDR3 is TGTGCCAGCAGCTTAGGGGCCCCCACAGATACGCAGTATTTT. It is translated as CASSLGAPTDTQYF.

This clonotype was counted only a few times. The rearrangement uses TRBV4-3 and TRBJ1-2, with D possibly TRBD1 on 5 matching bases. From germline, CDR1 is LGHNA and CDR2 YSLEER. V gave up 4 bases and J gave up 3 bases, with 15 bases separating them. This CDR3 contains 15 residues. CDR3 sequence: CASSREVREHYGYTF. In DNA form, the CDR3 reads TGCGCCAGCAGCCGGGAGGTCAGGGAACACTATGGCTACACCTTC.

The CDR3 coding sequence is TGTGCCAGCAGCTTTCCGGCCAGCGAAGCTTTCTTT. Amino acid sequence: CASSFPASEAFF. V usage is TRBV5-6 and J usage is TRBJ1-1; D ambiguous. Germline CDR1 is SGHDT and CDR2 is YYEEEE. The CDR3 covers 12 residues. V was shortened by 2 bases and J by 8 bases, with 10 bases between the two germline ends.

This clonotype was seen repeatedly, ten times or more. This CDR3 reads CASSLVFGGELFF. CDR3 bases: TGTGCCAGCAGCTTAGTGTTCGGCGGGGAGCTGTTTTTT. The V call is TRBV7-2, the J call TRBJ2-2, with D hard to call. The CDR3 is 13 amino acids. Trimming cost V 1 base and J 7 bases, with 7 bases left between them. Germline V CDR1 and CDR2: SGHTA, FQGNSA.

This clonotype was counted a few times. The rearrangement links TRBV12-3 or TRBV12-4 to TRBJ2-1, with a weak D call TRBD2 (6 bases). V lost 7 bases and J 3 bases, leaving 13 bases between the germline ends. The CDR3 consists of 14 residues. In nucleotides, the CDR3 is TGTGCCAGCATAATAGCGGCCCTCTACAATGAGCAGTTCTTC. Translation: CASIIAALYNEQFF.

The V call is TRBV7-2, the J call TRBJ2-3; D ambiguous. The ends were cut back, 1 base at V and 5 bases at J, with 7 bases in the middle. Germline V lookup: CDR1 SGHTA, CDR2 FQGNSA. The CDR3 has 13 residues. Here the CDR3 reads CASSLDLGDTQYF. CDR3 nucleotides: TGTGCCAGCAGCTTAGACTTGGGAGATACGCAGTATTTT.

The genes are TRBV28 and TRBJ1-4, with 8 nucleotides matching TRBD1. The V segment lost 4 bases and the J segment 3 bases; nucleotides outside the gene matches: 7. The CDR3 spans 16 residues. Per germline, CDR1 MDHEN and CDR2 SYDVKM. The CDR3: CASSSPTGGANEKLFF. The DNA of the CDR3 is TGTGCCAGCAGTTCACCTACAGGGGGAGCTAATGAAAAACTGTTTTTT.

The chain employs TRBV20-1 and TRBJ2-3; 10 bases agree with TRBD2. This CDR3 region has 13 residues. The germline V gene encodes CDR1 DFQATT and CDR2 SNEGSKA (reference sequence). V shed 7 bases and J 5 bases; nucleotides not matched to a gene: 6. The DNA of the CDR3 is TGCAGTGTAGCAAGCGGGGGGGTAGATACGCAGTATTTT. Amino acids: CSVASGGVDTQYF.

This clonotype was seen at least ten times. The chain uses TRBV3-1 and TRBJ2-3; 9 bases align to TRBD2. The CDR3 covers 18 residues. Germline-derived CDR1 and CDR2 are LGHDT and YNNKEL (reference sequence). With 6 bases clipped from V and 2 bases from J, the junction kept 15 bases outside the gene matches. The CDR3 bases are TGTGCCAGCAGTCGACTTGCCTCCCTAGCGGGGAACACAGATACGCAGTATTTT. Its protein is CASSRLASLAGNTDTQYF.

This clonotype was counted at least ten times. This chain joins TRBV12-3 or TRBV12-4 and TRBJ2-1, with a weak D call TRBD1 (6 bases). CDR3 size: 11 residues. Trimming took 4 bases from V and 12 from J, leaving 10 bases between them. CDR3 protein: CASSSQGSQFF. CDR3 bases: TGTGCCAGCAGTTCCCAGGGGTCGCAGTTCTTC.

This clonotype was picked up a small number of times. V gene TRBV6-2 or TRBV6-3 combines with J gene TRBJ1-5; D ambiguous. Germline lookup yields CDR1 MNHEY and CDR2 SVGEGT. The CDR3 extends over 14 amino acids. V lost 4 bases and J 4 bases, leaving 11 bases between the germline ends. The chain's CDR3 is CASSSEGLNQPQHF. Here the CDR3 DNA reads TGTGCCAGCAGTTCCGAGGGTCTTAATCAGCCCCAGCATTTT.

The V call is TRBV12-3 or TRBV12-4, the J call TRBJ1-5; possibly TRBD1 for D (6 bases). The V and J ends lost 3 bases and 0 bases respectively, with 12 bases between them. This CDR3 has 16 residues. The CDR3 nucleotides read TGTGCCAGCAGTTTCCCCAGGGGCTTTAGCAATCAGCCCCAGCATTTT. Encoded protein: CASSFPRGFSNQPQHF.

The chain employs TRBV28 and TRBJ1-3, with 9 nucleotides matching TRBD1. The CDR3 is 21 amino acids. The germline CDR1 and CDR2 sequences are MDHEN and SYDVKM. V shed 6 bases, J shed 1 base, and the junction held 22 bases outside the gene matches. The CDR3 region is CASSSQNIFLGTGISGNTIYF. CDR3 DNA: TGTGCCAGCAGCTCACAAAACATATTCCTTGGGACAGGGATTTCTGGAAACACCATATATTTT.

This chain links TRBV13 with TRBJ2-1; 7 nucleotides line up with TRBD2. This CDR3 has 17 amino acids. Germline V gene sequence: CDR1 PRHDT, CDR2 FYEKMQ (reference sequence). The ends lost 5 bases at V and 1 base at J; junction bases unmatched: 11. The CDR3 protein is CASSDLGAGQSYNEQFF. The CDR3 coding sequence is TGTGCCAGCAGCGACCTGGGAGCGGGGCAGTCCTACAATGAGCAGTTCTTC.

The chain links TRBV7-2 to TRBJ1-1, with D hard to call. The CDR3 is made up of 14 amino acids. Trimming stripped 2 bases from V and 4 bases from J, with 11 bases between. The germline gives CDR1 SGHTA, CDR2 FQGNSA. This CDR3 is CASSLTKAVTEAFF. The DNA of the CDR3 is TGTGCCAGCAGCTTAACCAAGGCGGTCACTGAAGCTTTCTTT.

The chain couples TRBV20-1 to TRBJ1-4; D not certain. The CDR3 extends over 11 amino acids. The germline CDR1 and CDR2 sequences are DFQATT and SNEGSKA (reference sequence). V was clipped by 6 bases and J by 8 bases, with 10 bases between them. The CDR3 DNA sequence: TGCAGTGCAAGGACGGGGGAAAAACTGTTTTTT. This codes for CSARTGEKLFF.